The entry below describes one TCR beta chain. Some clones are missing from TCRdb's copy, which holds only in-frame ones; the method was immunoSEQ multiplex PCR. The profile shows 130,000 or so clones, 88% of them singletons. This specimen belongs to a study of blood T cell repertoires in COVID-19. Trimming cost V 3 bases and J 5 bases; bases outside gene matches: 9. Germline V gene lookup returns CDR1 SGHRS and CDR2 YFSETQ. CDR3 length: 16 residues. Sequencing was carried out using peripheral blood. This receptor was obtained from a man aged 50-60 years with acute or convalescent COVID-19. The gene calls are TRBV5-1 and TRBJ2-2; 8 nucleotides agree with TRBD1. CDR3: CASSYRQGWRTGELFF. In DNA, the CDR3 is TGCGCCAGCAGCTACCGACAGGGGTGGAGGACCGGGGAGCTGTTTTTT.